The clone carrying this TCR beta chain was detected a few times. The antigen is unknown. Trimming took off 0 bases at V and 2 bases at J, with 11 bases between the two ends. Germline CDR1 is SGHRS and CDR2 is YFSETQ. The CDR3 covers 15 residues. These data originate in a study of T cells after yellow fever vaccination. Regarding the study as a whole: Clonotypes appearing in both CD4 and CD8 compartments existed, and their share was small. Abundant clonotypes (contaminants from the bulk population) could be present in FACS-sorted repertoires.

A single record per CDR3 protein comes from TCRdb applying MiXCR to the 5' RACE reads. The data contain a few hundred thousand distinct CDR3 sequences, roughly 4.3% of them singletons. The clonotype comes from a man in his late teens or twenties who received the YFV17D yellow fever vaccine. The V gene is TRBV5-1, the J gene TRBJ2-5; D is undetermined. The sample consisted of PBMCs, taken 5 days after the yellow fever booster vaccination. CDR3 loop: CASSLAFVPQETQYF. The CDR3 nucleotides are TGCGCCAGCAGCTTGGCCTTCGTGCCACAAGAGACCCAGTACTTC.